The following is a T cell receptor beta chain sequence with its context. What it recognizes is unknown. Genomic DNA, the template, was used for profiling of the TCR beta VDJ and CDR3. TCRdb called the reads again in MiXCR, with one record for every CDR3 protein. The sample comprises roughly 180,000 distinct CDR3 sequences, around 66% of which are singletons, and roughly 50% rests with the top ten. This record comes from a study of CD8+CD57+ T cells in acquired aplastic anemia. Study as a whole: The average for DNA from sorted CD4+ and CD8+ cells was 3.2 ug.

General study findings and limits: Overlap between patients and controls comprised twenty-nine CD8+ CDR3 sequences. CD8+ Simpson's diversity did not differ significantly between patients and controls.

Germline values: CDR1 SSHAT, CDR2 FNYEAQ (reference sequence). The CDR3 is 17 residues long. Trimming removed 5 bases from V and 4 bases from J; junction bases left unmatched: 12. The sequencing sample was made of sorted CD4+, CD8+, or CD8+CD57+ T cells (not recorded which) from PBMCs. J is TRBJ2-3 and V is TRBV7-7, with 10 bases fitting TRBD2. The sequence derives from a human donor with severe aplastic anemia or a healthy control (not recorded which). CDR3 residues: CASSHGASSGRADTQYF. DNA of the CDR3: TGTGCCAGCAGCCATGGGGCTAGCAGCGGGAGGGCAGATACGCAGTATTTT.